The T cell receptor beta chain described here comes from a study of T-cell reconstitution after alpha-beta-depleted transplantation in children. Per germline, CDR1 MNHNS and CDR2 SASEGT. This CDR3 has 16 amino acids. The V end was cut by 3 bases, the J end by 4 bases, with 15 bases between. Preparation of the TCRbeta library used unique molecular identifiers. TCRdb independently ran MiXCR on the PCR reads; one entry per CDR3 protein. The data hold about 640,000 distinct CDR3 sequences, with approximately 15% observed a single time. The chain links TRBV6-1 to TRBJ2-2; D perhaps matches TRBD1 (6 bases). This TCR derives from a human donor who donated a stem cell graft to a child with acute myeloid leukemia. The starting material was PBMCs from the stem cell graft donor, obtained from the stem cell graft. CDR3 sequence: CASSELRGSSTGELFF. CDR3 DNA sequence: TGTGCCAGCAGTGAGCTGAGGGGGTCGAGCACCGGGGAGCTGTTTTTT.